Below are 23 T cell receptor beta chains sequenced from a single sample in a study of graft-versus-host responses after intestinal transplantation. Profiled with immunoSEQ multiplex PCR; TCRdb holds only in-frame clones, not every one. There are around 110,000 clones in the sample; around nine tenths occur only once, and roughly 0.17% lies in the top ten. The antigens of these receptors remain unknown. The material sequenced was unstimulated CD4+ T cells sorted from spleen or lymph node cells, taken before intestinal transplant. The receptor set was obtained from a human donor who received an intestinal transplant.

This clone was observed a single time. The genes are TRBV7-2 and TRBJ1-5, with D possibly TRBD1 on 5 matching bases. V dropped 1 base and J dropped 3 bases, with 16 bases sitting between them. CDR3 length: 17 residues. CDR1 is SGHTA and CDR2 is FQGNSA in the germline V gene. The CDR3 nucleotides are TGTGCCAGCAGCTTAGGCTCGGGGGTTACAATCAATCAGCCCCAGCATTTT. It encodes CASSLGSGVTINQPQHF.

V gene TRBV5-1 combines with J gene TRBJ2-5, with 8 bases fitting TRBD2. Germline V gives CDR1 SGHRS, CDR2 YFSETQ. The CDR3 spans 14 residues. V was clipped by 1 base and J by 2 bases; unmatched bases: 1. Here the CDR3 reads CASSLTSGQETQYF. Written as DNA, the CDR3 is TGCGCCAGCAGCTTGACTAGCGGACAAGAGACCCAGTACTTC.

V gene TRBV30 combines with J gene TRBJ1-5; TRBD1 is a possible D gene (6 bases). This CDR3 is 13 amino acids long. CDR1 and CDR2 from the germline V gene are GTSNPN and SVGIG (reference sequence). V gave up 1 base and J gave up 2 bases, with 6 bases separating them. The CDR3 region has the DNA TGTGCCTGGAGTGACAGGGGCAATCAGCCCCAGCATTTT. Its protein is CAWSDRGNQPQHF. The variable domain in full, completed from reference TRBV30 and TRBJ1-5, reads SQTIHQWPATLVQPVGSPLSLECTVEGTSNPNLYWYRQAAGRGLQLLFYSVGIGQISSEVPQNLSASRPQDRQFILSSKKLLLSDSGFYLCAWSDRGNQPQHFGDGTRLSIL.

The gene calls are TRBV20-1 and TRBJ2-3, with unresolved D. Trimming removed 5 bases from V and 5 bases from J, with 8 bases in between. The germline V gene encodes CDR1 DFQATT and CDR2 SNEGSKA (reference sequence). This CDR3 is 11 amino acids long. CDR3 residues: CSAVTGDTQYF. The CDR3 bases are TGCAGTGCTGTGACGGGAGATACGCAGTATTTT.

This chain links TRBV7-2 with TRBJ1-1; TRBD1 matches 9 bases. The CDR3 runs to 15 residues. Germline-derived CDR1 and CDR2 are SGHTA and FQGNSA. With 3 bases clipped from V and 5 bases from J, the junction kept 7 bases outside the gene matches. The CDR3 sequence: CASSFIGTGYTEAFF. The CDR3 DNA follows: TGTGCCAGCAGCTTTATCGGGACAGGGTATACTGAAGCTTTCTTT.

J is TRBJ2-7 and V is TRBV4-1, with 9 bases lining up with TRBD1. The CDR3 length is 17 residues. J was trimmed by 5 bases and V by 3 bases; bases with no gene match: 14. CDR1 and CDR2 from the germline V gene are MGHRA and YSYEKL. CDR3 amino acids: CASSHIEGPGQGHEQYF. The CDR3 DNA reads as TGCGCCAGCAGCCACATTGAGGGACCGGGACAGGGACACGAGCAGTACTTC.

The chain employs TRBV5-1 and TRBJ2-1; the D gene is possibly TRBD2 (6 bases). Germline loops: CDR1 SGHRS, CDR2 YFSETQ. The CDR3 spans 15 residues. V was trimmed by 2 bases and J by 10 bases, leaving 19 bases between them. The CDR3 DNA reads as TGCGCCAGCAGCTTTTTTGTCGGGAGCGGCCAAGAGCAGTTCTTC. Translated, it gives CASSFFVGSGQEQFF.

This chain joins TRBV28 and TRBJ1-1; maybe TRBD1 (6 bases). The CDR3 contains 15 residues. Per the germline V gene, CDR1 is MDHEN and CDR2 is SYDVKM. V was shortened by 5 bases and J by 0 bases, with 13 bases between the two germline ends. The chain's CDR3 is CASSRTVILNTEAFF. In DNA form, the CDR3 reads TGTGCCAGCAGTCGGACAGTTATATTGAACACTGAAGCTTTCTTT.

This chain joins TRBV15 and TRBJ2-7; possible D gene TRBD2, 7 bases. Germline-derived CDR1 and CDR2 are LNHNV and YYDKDF (reference sequence). V lost 1 base and J lost 4, with 14 bases in between. The CDR3 totals 15 residues. CDR3 sequence: CATSRVAGAGYEQYF. CDR3 in DNA: TGTGCCACCAGCAGAGTCGCGGGGGCGGGATACGAGCAGTACTTC.

V is TRBV14 and J is TRBJ1-2; D might be TRBD1 (5 bases). The CDR3 is 13 amino acids. Trimming pared 5 bases from V and 2 bases from J, leaving 9 bases between. Germline assignment: CDR1 SGHDN and CDR2 FVKESK. In nucleotides, the CDR3 is TGTGCCAGCAGCTGGGGGGGAAACTATGGCTACACCTTC. Residues: CASSWGGNYGYTF.

The chain is built from TRBV7-6 and TRBJ1-6; the D is unclear. Trimming took 3 bases from V and 10 from J, leaving 10 bases between them. The CDR3 runs 13 residues. Germline assignment: CDR1 SGHVS and CDR2 FNYEAQ. The CDR3: CASSFKRESPLHF. The DNA for the CDR3 is TGTGCCAGCAGCTTCAAGAGGGAATCACCCCTCCACTTT.

This chain uses TRBV6-6 with TRBJ1-2; D may be TRBD1 (6 bases). Germline CDR1 is MNHNY and CDR2 is SVGAGI (reference sequence). This CDR3 region has 15 residues. V lost 2 bases, J lost 3 bases, and 13 bases lay in between. The CDR3 DNA follows: TGTGCCAGCAGTTACATGGGGGGGCTTGACTATGGCTACACCTTC. This encodes CASSYMGGLDYGYTF.

The rearrangement uses TRBV9 and TRBJ2-5; 9 bases are a match to TRBD1. This CDR3 has 15 amino acids. Germline trimming cut 3 bases from V and 5 bases from J; bases unmatched to any gene: 8. In germline, CDR1 is SGDLS, CDR2 YYNGEE. The CDR3 region has the DNA TGTGCCAGCAGCGCCCTACAGGGGGCCCGGGAGACCCAGTACTTC. It is translated as CASSALQGARETQYF.

This chain links TRBV6-5 with TRBJ1-1, with D perhaps matching TRBD1 (6 bases). V lost 8 bases to trimming and J lost 7 bases, with 8 bases between them. The CDR3 is 10 amino acids. Germline assignment: CDR1 MNHEY and CDR2 SVGAGI. CDR3 in DNA: TGTGCCAGCGGACAGCTTGAAGCTTTCTTT. This translates into CASGQLEAFF.

V is TRBV27 and J is TRBJ1-4, with a possible D match to TRBD1 (6 bases). Germline CDR1 reads MNHEY; CDR2 reads SMNVEV (reference sequence). Trimming cost V 5 bases and J 2 bases, with 12 bases left between them. The CDR3 has 15 amino acids. The CDR3 spells CASSPVQGTNEKLFF. The CDR3 nucleotides are TGTGCCAGCAGTCCAGTGCAGGGGACTAATGAAAAACTGTTTTTT.

This clone was observed a single time. The V and J genes are TRBV19 and TRBJ2-1, with TRBD2 matching over 11 bases. V lost 7 bases and J lost 8; bases outside the gene matches: 10. From germline, CDR1 is LNHDA and CDR2 SQIVND (reference sequence). This CDR3 is built from 15 residues. The CDR3 spells CASTKVLAGADEQFF. The CDR3 DNA is TGTGCCAGTACCAAGGTACTAGCGGGAGCCGATGAGCAGTTCTTC.

The chain combines TRBV7-2 with TRBJ2-5; possibly TRBD2 for D (5 bases). The J call may not be correct, given that the DNA end is closer to TRBJ2-7. Germline V CDR1 and CDR2: SGHTA, FQGNSA. The CDR3 totals 14 residues. CDR3 in DNA: TGTGCCAGCAGTGGGGAGTGGAGCTCCTACGAGCAGTACTTC. Translation gives CASSGEWSSYEQYF.

V is TRBV9 and J is TRBJ2-1; D perhaps matches TRBD2 (7 bases). This CDR3 has 18 residues. Trimming removed 0 bases at V and 1 base at J, with 17 bases between. The germline V gene has CDR1 SGDLS and CDR2 YYNGEE. CDR3 DNA sequence: TGTGCCAGCAGCGTAGGCGTCTCGGGGGGCAGGTCCTACAATGAGCAGTTCTTC. Translated, it gives CASSVGVSGGRSYNEQFF.

The rearrangement joins TRBV25-1 to TRBJ2-2; possible D gene TRBD1, 5 bases. This CDR3 has 15 residues. The germline V gene has CDR1 MGHDK and CDR2 SYGVNS. Between the trimmed V and J ends, which lost 4 bases and 5 bases, there was a span of 14 bases. The CDR3, as DNA: TGTGCCAGCAGTGCTAGGACATGGTTGACCGGGGAGCTGTTTTTT. Protein sequence: CASSARTWLTGELFF.

This chain links TRBV28 with TRBJ1-6, with D perhaps matching TRBD1 (5 bases). The CDR3 is 15 residues long. Germline V CDR1 and CDR2: MDHEN, SYDVKM. Trimming shortened V by 5 bases and J by 9 bases, and 17 bases separated the two germline ends. In DNA, the CDR3 is TGTGCCAGCAGTGATGGGGACTGGGTCACTTCACCCCTCCACTTT. This codes for CASSDGDWVTSPLHF.

V gene TRBV7-6 combines with J gene TRBJ2-5, with D hard to call. Trimming cost V 4 bases and J 0 bases, with 9 bases left between them. This CDR3 comprises 14 residues. Germline V gene lookup returns CDR1 SGHVS and CDR2 FNYEAQ. The CDR3 sequence is CASSSFRYQETQYF. CDR3 nucleotide sequence: TGTGCCAGCAGCTCCTTCAGGTACCAAGAGACCCAGTACTTC.

This chain links TRBV18 with TRBJ2-3; a weak D match, TRBD1 (6 bases). The CDR3 totals 16 residues. Germline loops: CDR1 KGHSH, CDR2 LQKENI. Trimming left V 3 bases short and J 7 bases short, with 20 bases between. CDR3 sequence reads: CASSPYDRLTINTQYF. The CDR3 coding sequence is TGTGCCAGCTCACCTTATGACAGGTTGACGATAAATACGCAGTATTTT.

V and J are TRBV5-1 and TRBJ2-2; D possibly corresponds to TRBD2 (5 bases). Germline CDR1 SGHRS, CDR2 YFSETQ. The V end was cut by 5 bases, the J end by 5 bases, with 13 bases between. The CDR3 is made up of 14 amino acids. The CDR3 DNA reads as TGCGCCAGCAGTGACGGACTTACTACCGGGGAGCTGTTTTTT. Translating gives CASSDGLTTGELFF.